This T cell receptor (beta chain) is drawn from a study of cytomegalovirus exposure and HLA in healthy donors. Study at large: The 666 first-cohort repertoires shared a platform with the roughly 130 validation repertoires, as reported in a later analysis.

Produced via immunoSEQ multiplex PCR; TCRdb's table is partial and in-frame only. Found here are roughly 140,000 clones, around 87% of them singletons; the top ten hold 8.5% to 9.5%. A note on this clone: What it binds is unknown.

General study findings and limits: Rarity characterized most TCR sequences, yet some public TCRs appeared in many donors. Cytomegalovirus-associated status was assigned to 164 TCR beta chains.

Looked up from germline, CDR1 is SGHRS and CDR2 is YFSETQ. V lost 0 bases, J lost 5 bases, and 11 bases lay in between. The CDR3 is 14 amino acids. The V gene is TRBV5-1, the J gene TRBJ1-1; possibly TRBD1 for D (5 bases). What was sequenced was PBMCs. The TCR sequence derives from a man aged 18 to 35 in good health and CMV-seropositive. CDR3 in amino acids: CASSLVRGETEAFF. The CDR3 nucleotides are TGCGCCAGCAGCTTGGTTAGGGGTGAGACTGAAGCTTTCTTT.